One T cell receptor (beta chain) is described in this entry. What it recognizes is unknown. The sample originates from a study of OX40 agonist ivuxolimab in advanced cancers. Study findings and constraints: Near-lowest levels of clonal expansion characterized partial responders at 0.1-3.0 mg/kg. The authors also found low normalized T-cell clonal expansion in some nonresponders. Researchers report that CD8+ T cells had, on average, more expanded clones than CD4+.

Sequencing used immunoSEQ multiplex PCR; TCRdb keeps in-frame clones, though not all of them. The repertoire holds approximately 26,000 clones, with around four fifths as singletons. This receptor was taken from an adult with an advanced solid tumor such as melanoma, head and neck, liver or kidney cancer. The sequencing here drew on CD4+ or CD8+ T cells sorted from blood, taken in a trial of the OX40 agonist ivuxolimab.

Written as DNA, the CDR3 is TGTGCCAGCAGTGCAGGGGGCCGTAGCGAGCAGTACTTC. Protein product: CASSAGGRSEQYF. This sequence joins TRBV2 and TRBJ2-7; 8 nucleotides agree with TRBD1. The CDR3 is 13 amino acids. CDR1 and CDR2 from the germline V gene are SNHLY and FYNNEI. With V trimmed by 4 bases and J by 6 bases, 5 bases remained unmatched.